Listed here are 8 T cell receptor beta chains from one sample, sequenced in a study of CD8 T cells in ankylosing spondylitis. TCRdb re-called the 5' RACE reads with MiXCR, one entry per CDR3 protein. The table includes about 390,000 distinct CDR3 sequences, approximately 20% detected once. No antigen is known for these receptors. Study-wide results and limits: Blood of patients with ankylosing spondylitis appeared to be characterized by a TCR beta motif of eight highly homologous variants.

Sequenced: blood, either unsorted or a sorted T cell fraction (not recorded which). The receptors derive from a male donor with ankylosing spondylitis.

This clonotype was seen at least ten times. The genes are TRBV29-1 and TRBJ1-2; D is uncertain. The CDR3 is 11 amino acids. Trimming left V 6 bases short and J 1 base short, with 6 bases between. Germline V lookup: CDR1 SQVTM, CDR2 ANQGSEA. CDR3 coding DNA: TGCAGCGTCAGATATAACTATGGCTACACCTTC. It specifies CSVRYNYGYTF.

This clonotype was picked up many times. The V gene is TRBV4-2, the J gene TRBJ2-5, with D uncertain. The CDR3 loop spans 15 amino acids. Germline V gene sequence: CDR1 LGHNA, CDR2 YNFKEQ. Deletions cut 0 bases from V and 1 base from J, with 9 bases between. In DNA, the CDR3 is TGTGCCAGCAGCCAAGATATGGGATCCCAAGAGACCCAGTACTTC. Its translation is CASSQDMGSQETQYF.

This clonotype appeared a few times. The genes are TRBV3-1 and TRBJ2-7, with 9 bases fitting TRBD2. V lost 3 bases, J lost 2 bases, and 8 bases stayed unmatched. Germline V gene data show CDR1 as LGHDT and CDR2 as YNNKEL (reference sequence). The CDR3 sequence is 16 residues long. DNA for the CDR3: TGTGCCAGCAGCCAGGGGCCTAGCGGGATAGCCTACGAGCAGTACTTC. This sequence encodes CASSQGPSGIAYEQYF.

The CDR3 spells CASRDRTRETQYF. The CDR3 DNA reads TGTGCCAGCAGGGACAGGACTAGGGAGACCCAGTACTTC. The chain carries TRBV27 and TRBJ2-5; either TRBD1 or TRBD2 may supply D (7 bases each). The CDR3 sequence is 13 residues long. The V gene lost 6 bases and the J gene lost 5 bases, with 13 bases spanning the gap. Germline V CDR1 and CDR2: MNHEY, SMNVEV (reference sequence).

This clonotype has a handful of counts. The chain uses TRBV28 and TRBJ1-2; 7 bases match TRBD1. The CDR3 has 14 residues. V dropped 6 bases and J dropped 4; count of bases not matched to a gene: 8. Germline-derived CDR1 and CDR2 are MDHEN and SYDVKM. CDR3 bases: TGTGCCAGCAGCCAGGGGGGGGACCTCTATGGCTACACCTTC. Its translation is CASSQGGDLYGYTF.

This clonotype was picked up a small number of times. The chain is built from TRBV28 and TRBJ2-3; tentative D call: TRBD1 (6 bases). The CDR3 contains 15 residues. Germline V gene sequence: CDR1 MDHEN, CDR2 SYDVKM. V was shortened by 5 bases and J by 5 bases, with 17 bases between the two germline ends. The CDR3 loop reads CASSDAGATGDTQYF. As DNA, the CDR3 is TGTGCCAGCAGTGATGCAGGGGCTACGGGAGATACGCAGTATTTT.

This clonotype was observed a single time. V is TRBV11-2 and J is TRBJ2-7; the match to TRBD2 covers 9 bases. This CDR3 contains 15 residues. Germline CDR1 SGHAT, CDR2 FQNNGV. V was clipped by 5 bases and J by 2 bases; unmatched bases: 7. CDR3 sequence reads: CASSQPGLATYEQYF. The CDR3 nucleotides are TGTGCCAGCAGCCAGCCGGGACTAGCTACCTACGAGCAGTACTTC.

The rearrangement uses TRBV20-1 and TRBJ2-2; 11 nucleotides align to TRBD1. This CDR3 is built from 15 residues. CDR1 and CDR2 from the germline V gene are DFQATT and SNEGSKA (reference sequence). V shed 5 bases, J shed 4 bases, and the junction held 6 bases outside the gene matches. This chain's CDR3 is CSALRTGGSTGELFF. The CDR3 DNA reads as TGCAGTGCTTTACGGACAGGGGGCTCCACCGGGGAGCTGTTTTTT.